This paragraph covers one T cell receptor beta chain sequence. Antigen unknown. This sample was included in a study of T cell responses to AZD1222 COVID-19 vaccine. Samples with a second dose at about 4 or about 12 weeks were pooled together. Study-wide results and limits: Nearly half of spike-specific TCRs reportedly target variant regions that are unmutated in the B.1.351 and B.1.1.7 variants. Spike-specific TCR breadth and depth went up after people got two AZD1222 doses. The donor cohort was predominantly white British with a female majority, and clonal diversity may have been underestimated.

The V gene's germline CDR1 is MNHEY and CDR2 SVGEGT. The CDR3 length is 14 residues. V lost 2 bases and J lost 2, with 9 bases in between. Using immunoSEQ multiplex PCR, the repertoire was profiled, and TCRdb retains in-frame clones only, with some absent. Among about 180,000 clones listed, about 90% were seen once. The sequence derives from an adult who received the AZD1222 COVID-19 vaccine. Sequencing used peripheral blood, obtained 28 days after the second AZD1222 dose. The chain joins TRBV6-2 or TRBV6-3 to TRBJ2-5, with TRBD2 as a possible D gene (6 bases). CDR3 sequence: CASSYGGVQETQYF. CDR3 nucleotides: TGTGCCAGCAGTTACGGAGGGGTACAAGAGACCCAGTACTTC.